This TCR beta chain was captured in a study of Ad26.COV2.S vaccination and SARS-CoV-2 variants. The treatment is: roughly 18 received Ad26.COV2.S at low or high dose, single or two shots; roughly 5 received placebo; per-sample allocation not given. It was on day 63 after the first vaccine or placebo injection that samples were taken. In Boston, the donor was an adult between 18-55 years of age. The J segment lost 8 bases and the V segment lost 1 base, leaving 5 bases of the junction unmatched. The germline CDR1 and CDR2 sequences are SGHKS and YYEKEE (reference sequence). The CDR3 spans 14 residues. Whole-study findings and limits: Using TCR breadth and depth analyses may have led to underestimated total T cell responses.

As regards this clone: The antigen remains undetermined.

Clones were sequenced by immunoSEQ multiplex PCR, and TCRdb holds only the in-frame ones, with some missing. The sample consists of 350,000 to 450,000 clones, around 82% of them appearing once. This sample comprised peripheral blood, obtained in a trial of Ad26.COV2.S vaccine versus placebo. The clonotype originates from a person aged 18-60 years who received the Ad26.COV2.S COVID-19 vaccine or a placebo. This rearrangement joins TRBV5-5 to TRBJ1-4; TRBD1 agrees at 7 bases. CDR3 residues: CASSLNRGSEKLFF. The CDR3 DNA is TGTGCCAGCAGCTTGAACAGGGGTAGCGAAAAACTGTTTTTT.